This note documents a single T cell receptor beta chain sequence. Its antigen is currently unknown. This sample's time point: recipient sample about 28 days before transplant, after cytoreduction. These data originate in a study of T cell clonotyping in hematopoietic cell transplantation. Study overall: Pretransplant recipient samples were taken after cytoreduction. Findings and limits, study-wide: At the given depth, recipient repertoires were over 97% de novo clonotypes. After transplant, recipient diversity fell while pathologically expanded clonotypes grew through day 180.

The germline gives CDR1 SGHDT, CDR2 YYEEEE. This CDR3 comprises 19 residues. V trimming: 3 bases; J trimming: 2 bases; junction bases outside the gene matches: 16. Sequencing was performed with immunoSEQ multiplex PCR; in TCRdb, only in-frame clones are kept and a portion is missing. The sample shows some 30,000 clones, 70% to 75% of them seen only once. The chain has TRBV5-6 and TRBJ2-5, with TRBD2 identical over 10 bases. Material: peripheral blood mononuclear cells, obtained before stem cell transplant. This TCR came from a man in his fifties with myelodysplastic syndrome. Some clones in this sample may be carry-over from other donors' samples. The CDR3 protein is CASSWLSGGAQVWQETQYF. The CDR3 bases are TGTGCCAGCAGCTGGTTAAGCGGGGGGGCCCAAGTGTGGCAAGAGACCCAGTACTTC.